This TCR beta chain was recovered during a study of blood T cell repertoires in COVID-19. In the original workflow: Quantification of nucleated cells was approximated via reference gene primer amplification. Profiled with immunoSEQ multiplex PCR; TCRdb holds only in-frame clones, not every one. V and J calls and clone size come straight from that table; D and trimming were deduced from the DNA. The sample lists about 120,000 clones; approximately 90% were seen once. The CDR3 runs 15 residues. Germline CDR1 is SGDLS and CDR2 is YYNGEE. After removal of 0 bases from V and 6 bases from J, the junction contained 2 bases not matched to a gene.

The gene calls are TRBV9 and TRBJ2-3; 12 positions agree with TRBD2. This receptor was taken from a woman aged 70-85 years who had recovered from COVID-19. The sample comprised peripheral blood. In DNA, the CDR3 is TGTGCCAGCAGCGTAGGCGGACTAGCGGGGGATACGCAGTATTTT. It is translated as CASSVGGLAGDTQYF.